This T cell receptor (beta chain) was recorded in a study of cytomegalovirus exposure and HLA in healthy donors. Findings and caveats of the study: Earlier analysis looked at TCR beta V segments, and most were productive about 90% or about 30% of the time. Reports described diagnosis of cytomegalovirus status by the classifier as highly specific and sensitive. The authors later linked a missense DCLRE1C variant to TCR beta V- and J-gene trimming. Most subjects had HLA-A and HLA-B alleles reportedly predicted accurately by TCR beta sequences.

A multiplex PCR was run with 60 Vbeta primers and 13 Jbeta primers. Generated by immunoSEQ multiplex PCR, the TCRdb table keeps only in-frame clones and is missing some. The data contain about 120,000 clones, 60% to 85% of them singletons. The CDR3 has 12 residues. Germline values: CDR1 GTSNPN, CDR2 SVGIG (reference sequence). Trimming cost V 3 bases and J 4 bases, with 9 bases left between them. Note on this clone: Its antigen is not identified.

This TCR was sampled from a man aged 50 to 59 in good health and CMV-seropositive. The rearrangement links TRBV30 to TRBJ1-1; possible D gene TRBD1, 6 bases. The material sequenced was PBMCs. The CDR3 spells CAWSQGGTEAFF. As DNA, the CDR3 is TGTGCCTGGAGCCAAGGGGGCACTGAAGCTTTCTTT.